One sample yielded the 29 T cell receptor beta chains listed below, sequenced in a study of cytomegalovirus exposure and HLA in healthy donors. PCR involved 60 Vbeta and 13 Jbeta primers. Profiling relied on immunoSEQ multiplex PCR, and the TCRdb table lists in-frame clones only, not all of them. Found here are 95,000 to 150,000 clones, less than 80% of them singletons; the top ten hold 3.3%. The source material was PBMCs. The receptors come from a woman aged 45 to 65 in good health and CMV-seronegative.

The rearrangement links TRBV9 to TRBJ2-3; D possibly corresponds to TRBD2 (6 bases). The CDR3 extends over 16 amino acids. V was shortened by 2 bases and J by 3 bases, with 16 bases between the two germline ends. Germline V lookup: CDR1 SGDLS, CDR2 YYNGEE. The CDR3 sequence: CASSVHPAGGTDTQYF. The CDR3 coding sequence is TGTGCCAGCAGCGTTCACCCAGCCGGAGGGACAGATACGCAGTATTTT.

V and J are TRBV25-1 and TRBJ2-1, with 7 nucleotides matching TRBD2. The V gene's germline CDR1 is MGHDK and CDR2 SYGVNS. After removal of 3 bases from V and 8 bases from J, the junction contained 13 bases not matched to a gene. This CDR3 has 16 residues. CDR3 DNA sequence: TGTGCCAGCAGTGACCCTAGCGGAGGTTGGGTCGATGAGCAGTTCTTC. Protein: CASSDPSGGWVDEQFF.

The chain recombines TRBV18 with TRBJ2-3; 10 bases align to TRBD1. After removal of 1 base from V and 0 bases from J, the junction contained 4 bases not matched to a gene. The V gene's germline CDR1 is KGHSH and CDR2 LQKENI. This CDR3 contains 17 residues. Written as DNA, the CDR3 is TGTGCCAGCTCACCACGACAGGGGGCTTCTAGCACAGATACGCAGTATTTT. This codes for CASSPRQGASSTDTQYF.

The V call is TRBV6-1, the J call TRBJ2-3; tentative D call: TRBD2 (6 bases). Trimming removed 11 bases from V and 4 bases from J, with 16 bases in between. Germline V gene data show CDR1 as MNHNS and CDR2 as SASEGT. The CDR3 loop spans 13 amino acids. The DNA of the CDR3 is TGTGCCGGTAGCGGTTTCGGGCCAGATACGCAGTATTTT. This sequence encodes CAGSGFGPDTQYF.

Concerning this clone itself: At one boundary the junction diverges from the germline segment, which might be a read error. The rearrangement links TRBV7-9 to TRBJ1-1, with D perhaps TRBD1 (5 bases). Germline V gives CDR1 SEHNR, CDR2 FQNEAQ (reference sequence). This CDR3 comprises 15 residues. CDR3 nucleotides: TGTTCCAGCAGCTATTGGGGGGTCATGAACACTGAAGCTTTCTTT. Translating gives CSSSYWGVMNTEAFF.

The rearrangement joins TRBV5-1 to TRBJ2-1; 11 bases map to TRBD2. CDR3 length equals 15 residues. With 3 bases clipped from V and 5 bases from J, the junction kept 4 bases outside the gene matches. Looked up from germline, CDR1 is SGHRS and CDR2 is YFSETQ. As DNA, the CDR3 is TGCGCCAGCAGCTCGGGACTAGCGGCGAACAATGAGCAGTTCTTC. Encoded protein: CASSSGLAANNEQFF. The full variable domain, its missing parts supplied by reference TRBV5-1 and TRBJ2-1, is KAGVTQTPRYLIKTRGQQVTLSCSPISGHRSVSWYQQTPGQGLQFLFEYFSETQRNKGNFPGRFSGRQFSNSRSEMNVSTLELGDSALYLCASSSGLAANNEQFFGPGTRLTVL.

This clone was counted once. The CDR3 DNA is TGCGCCAGCAGCCAGGAAGGGACAGGGGCCAACGTCCTGACTTTC. Amino acid sequence: CASSQEGTGANVLTF. This rearrangement joins TRBV4-3 to TRBJ2-6; D possibly corresponds to TRBD1 (6 bases). Deletions cut 3 bases from V and 4 bases from J, with 10 bases between. The germline CDR1 and CDR2 sequences are LGHNA and YSLEER. CDR3 size: 15 residues.

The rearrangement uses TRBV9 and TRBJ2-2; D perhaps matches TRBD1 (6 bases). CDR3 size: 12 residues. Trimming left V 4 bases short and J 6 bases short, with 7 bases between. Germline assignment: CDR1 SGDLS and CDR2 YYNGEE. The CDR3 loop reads CASSSGAGELFF. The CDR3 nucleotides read TGTGCCAGCAGCTCAGGGGCCGGGGAGCTGTTTTTT.

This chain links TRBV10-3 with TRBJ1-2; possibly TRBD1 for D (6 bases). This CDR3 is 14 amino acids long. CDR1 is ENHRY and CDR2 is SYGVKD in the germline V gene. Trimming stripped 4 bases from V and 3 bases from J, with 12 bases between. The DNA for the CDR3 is TGTGCCATCAGTGTACAGGGCGTAGACTATGGCTACACCTTC. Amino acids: CAISVQGVDYGYTF.

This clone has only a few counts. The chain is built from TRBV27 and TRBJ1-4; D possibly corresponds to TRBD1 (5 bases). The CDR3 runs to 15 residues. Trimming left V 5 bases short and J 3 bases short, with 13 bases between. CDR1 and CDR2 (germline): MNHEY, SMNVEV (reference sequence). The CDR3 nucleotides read TGTGCCAGCAGTCCACGCCGGGGGGCTAATGAAAAACTGTTTTTT. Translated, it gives CASSPRRGANEKLFF.

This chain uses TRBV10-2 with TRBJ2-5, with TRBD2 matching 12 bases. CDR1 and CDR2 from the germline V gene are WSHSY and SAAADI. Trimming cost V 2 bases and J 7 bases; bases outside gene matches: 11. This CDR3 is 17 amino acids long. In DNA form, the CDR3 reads TGCGCCAGCAGTGAGAGGCTAGCGGGAGGGCCGTTCGGGACCCAGTACTTC. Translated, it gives CASSERLAGGPFGTQYF.

CDR3 in DNA: TGTGCCAGTACTCGCGGGACTAGCACAGATACGCAGTATTTT. This codes for CASTRGTSTDTQYF. J is TRBJ2-3 and V is TRBV19, with D tentatively TRBD2 (6 bases). The CDR3 has 14 residues. From germline, CDR1 is LNHDA and CDR2 SQIVND (reference sequence). The germline V and J ends were trimmed by 7 bases and 0 bases, with 11 bases remaining between them.

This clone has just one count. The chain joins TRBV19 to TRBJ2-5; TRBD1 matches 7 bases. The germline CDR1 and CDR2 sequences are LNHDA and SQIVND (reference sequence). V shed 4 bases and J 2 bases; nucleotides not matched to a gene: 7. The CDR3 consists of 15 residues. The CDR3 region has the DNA TGTGCCAGTAGTAGCAGACAGGGCCTACAAGAGACCCAGTACTTC. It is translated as CASSSRQGLQETQYF.

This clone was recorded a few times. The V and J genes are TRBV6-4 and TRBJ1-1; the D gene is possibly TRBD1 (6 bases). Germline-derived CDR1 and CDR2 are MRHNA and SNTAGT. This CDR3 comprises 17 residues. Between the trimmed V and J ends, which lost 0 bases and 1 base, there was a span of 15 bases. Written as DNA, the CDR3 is TGTGCCAGCAGTGACTCGGGGGCCCTGGGGTGGAACACTGAAGCTTTCTTT. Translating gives CASSDSGALGWNTEAFF.

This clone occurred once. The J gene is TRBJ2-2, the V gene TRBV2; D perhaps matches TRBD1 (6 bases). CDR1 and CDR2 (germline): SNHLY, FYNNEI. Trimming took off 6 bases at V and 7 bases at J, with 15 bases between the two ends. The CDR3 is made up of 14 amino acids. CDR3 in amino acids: CASRVDRSGGELFF. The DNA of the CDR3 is TGTGCCAGCAGAGTAGACAGGTCGGGCGGGGAGCTGTTTTTT.

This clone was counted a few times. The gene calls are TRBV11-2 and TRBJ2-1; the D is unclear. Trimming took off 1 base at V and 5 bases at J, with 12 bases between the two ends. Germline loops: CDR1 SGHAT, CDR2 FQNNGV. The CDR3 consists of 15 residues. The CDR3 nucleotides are TGTGCCAGCAGCTTAGGTTCGCGGCAAGACAATGAGCAGTTCTTC. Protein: CASSLGSRQDNEQFF.

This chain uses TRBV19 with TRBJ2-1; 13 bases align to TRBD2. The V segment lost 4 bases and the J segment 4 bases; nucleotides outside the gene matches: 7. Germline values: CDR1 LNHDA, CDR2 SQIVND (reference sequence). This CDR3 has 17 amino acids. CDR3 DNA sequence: TGTGCCAGTAGTACTAGGGGACTAGCGGGACTTTACAATGAGCAGTTCTTC. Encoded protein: CASSTRGLAGLYNEQFF.

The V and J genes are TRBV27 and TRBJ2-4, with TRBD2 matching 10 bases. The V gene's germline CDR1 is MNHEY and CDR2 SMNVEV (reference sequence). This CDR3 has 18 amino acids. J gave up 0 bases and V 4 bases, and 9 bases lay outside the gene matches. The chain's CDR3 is CASSSQAGGPQAKNIQYF. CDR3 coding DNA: TGTGCCAGCAGTTCCCAAGCGGGAGGGCCTCAAGCCAAAAACATTCAGTACTTC.

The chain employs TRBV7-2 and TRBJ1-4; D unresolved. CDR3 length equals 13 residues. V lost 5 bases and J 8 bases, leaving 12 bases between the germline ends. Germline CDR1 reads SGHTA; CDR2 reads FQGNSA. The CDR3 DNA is TGTGCCAGCAGCCTTTGGATTAGCGAAAAACTGTTTTTT. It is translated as CASSLWISEKLFF.

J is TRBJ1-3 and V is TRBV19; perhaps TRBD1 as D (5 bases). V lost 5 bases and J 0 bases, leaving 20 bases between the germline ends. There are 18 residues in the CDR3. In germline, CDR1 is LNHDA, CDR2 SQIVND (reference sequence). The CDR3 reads CASSPTTSDSLSGNTIYF. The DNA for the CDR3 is TGTGCCAGTAGTCCGACGACCTCTGACAGTCTCTCTGGAAACACCATATATTTT.

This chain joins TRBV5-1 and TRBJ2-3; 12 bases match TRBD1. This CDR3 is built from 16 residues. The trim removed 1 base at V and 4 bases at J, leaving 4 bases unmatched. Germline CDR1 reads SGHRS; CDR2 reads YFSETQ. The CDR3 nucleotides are TGCGCCAGCAGCTTGCGGTGGGACAGGGGGCCAGATACGCAGTATTTT. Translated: CASSLRWDRGPDTQYF.

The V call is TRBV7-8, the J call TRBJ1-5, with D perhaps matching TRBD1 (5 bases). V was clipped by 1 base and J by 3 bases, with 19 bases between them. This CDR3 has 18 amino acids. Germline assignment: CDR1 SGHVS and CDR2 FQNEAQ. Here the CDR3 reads CASSLERGGVGNNQPQHF. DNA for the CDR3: TGTGCCAGCAGCTTAGAAAGGGGCGGGGTAGGTAACAATCAGCCCCAGCATTTT.

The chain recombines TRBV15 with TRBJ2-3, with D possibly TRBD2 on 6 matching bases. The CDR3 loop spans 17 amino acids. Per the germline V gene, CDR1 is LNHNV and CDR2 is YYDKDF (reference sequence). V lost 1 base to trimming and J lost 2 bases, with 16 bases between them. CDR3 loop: CATSRGGSGPLTDTQYF. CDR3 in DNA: TGTGCCACCAGCAGAGGAGGGAGCGGGCCTCTCACAGATACGCAGTATTTT.

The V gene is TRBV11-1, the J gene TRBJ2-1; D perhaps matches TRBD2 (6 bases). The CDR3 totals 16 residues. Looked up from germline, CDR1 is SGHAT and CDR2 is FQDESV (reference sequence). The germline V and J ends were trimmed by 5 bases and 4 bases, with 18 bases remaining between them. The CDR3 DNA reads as TGTGCCAGCAGCCGGAGAGCGGGTTCACATTACAATGAGCAGTTCTTC. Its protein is CASSRRAGSHYNEQFF.

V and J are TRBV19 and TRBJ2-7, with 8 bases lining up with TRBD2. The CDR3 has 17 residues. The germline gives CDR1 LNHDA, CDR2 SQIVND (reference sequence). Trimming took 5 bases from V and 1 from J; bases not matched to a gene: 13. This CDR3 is CASSVGVTGLDSYEQYF. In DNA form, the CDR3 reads TGTGCCAGTAGTGTCGGGGTTACGGGACTAGATTCCTACGAGCAGTACTTC. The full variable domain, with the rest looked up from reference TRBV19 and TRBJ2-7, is DGGITQSPKYLFRKEGQNVTLSCEQNLNHDAMYWYRQDPGQGLRLIYYSQIVNDFQKGDIAEGYSVSREKKESFPLTVTSAQKNPTAFYLCASSVGVTGLDSYEQYFGPGTRLTVT.

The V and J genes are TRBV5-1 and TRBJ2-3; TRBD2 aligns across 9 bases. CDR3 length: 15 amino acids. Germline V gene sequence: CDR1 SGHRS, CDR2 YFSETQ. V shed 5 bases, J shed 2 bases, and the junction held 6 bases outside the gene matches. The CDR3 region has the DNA TGCGCCAGCAGGATCAGCGGGAGGTTCACAGATACGCAGTATTTT. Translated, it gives CASRISGRFTDTQYF.

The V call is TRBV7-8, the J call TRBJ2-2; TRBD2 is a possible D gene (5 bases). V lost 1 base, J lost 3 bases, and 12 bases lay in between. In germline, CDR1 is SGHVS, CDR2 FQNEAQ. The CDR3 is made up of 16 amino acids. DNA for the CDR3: TGTGCCAGCAGCTTAGACGGTAGCGCCTACACCGGGGAGCTGTTTTTT. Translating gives CASSLDGSAYTGELFF.

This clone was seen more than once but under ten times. CDR3 loop: CASSPRDRGTDTQYF. The CDR3, as DNA: TGTGCCAGCAGCCCCAGGGACAGGGGCACAGATACGCAGTATTTT. This chain joins TRBV7-2 and TRBJ2-3, with 9 bases aligning to TRBD1. V shed 5 bases, J shed 1 base, and the junction held 4 bases outside the gene matches. This CDR3 comprises 15 residues. CDR1 SGHTA and CDR2 FQGNSA come from the germline V gene.

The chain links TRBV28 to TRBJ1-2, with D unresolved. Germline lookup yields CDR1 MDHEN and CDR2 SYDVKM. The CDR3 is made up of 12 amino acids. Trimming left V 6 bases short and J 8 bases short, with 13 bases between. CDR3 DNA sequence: TGTGCCAGCAGCGGGTTTGGTGTGGGCTACACCTTC. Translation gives CASSGFGVGYTF.